This T cell receptor (beta chain) was documented in a study of OX40 agonist ivuxolimab in advanced cancers. In the study overall: Three individuals attained partial responses, comprising one hepatocellular carcinoma case and two cutaneous melanoma cases.

Whole-study results and caveats: CD8+ T cells (on average) carried more expanded clones than CD4+ T cells.

Notes on this clone: Its antigen is unknown.

TCRdb's copy holds only in-frame clones and misses some; the assay was immunoSEQ multiplex PCR. The sample carries approximately 39,000 clones, around 89% recorded once. The V gene's germline CDR1 is SGHAT and CDR2 FQNNGV. The CDR3 covers 13 residues. J lost 7 bases, V lost 1 base, and 3 bases had no gene match. This sequence joins TRBV11-2 and TRBJ2-7, with TRBD1 identical over 8 bases. This sequence originates from an adult with an advanced solid tumor such as melanoma, head and neck, liver or kidney cancer. This specimen was CD4+ or CD8+ T cells sorted from blood, taken in a trial of the OX40 agonist ivuxolimab. Here the CDR3 DNA reads TGTGCCAGCAGCTTAGGGACAGGGCAGGAGCAGTACTTC. Translated, it gives CASSLGTGQEQYF. Looking up the rest from reference TRBV11-2 and TRBJ2-7 gives the full variable domain: EAGVAQSPRYKIIEKRQSVAFWCNPISGHATLYWYQQILGQGPKLLIQFQNNGVVDDSQLPKDRFSAERLKGVDSTLKIQPAKLEDSAVYLCASSLGTGQEQYFGPGTRLTVT.